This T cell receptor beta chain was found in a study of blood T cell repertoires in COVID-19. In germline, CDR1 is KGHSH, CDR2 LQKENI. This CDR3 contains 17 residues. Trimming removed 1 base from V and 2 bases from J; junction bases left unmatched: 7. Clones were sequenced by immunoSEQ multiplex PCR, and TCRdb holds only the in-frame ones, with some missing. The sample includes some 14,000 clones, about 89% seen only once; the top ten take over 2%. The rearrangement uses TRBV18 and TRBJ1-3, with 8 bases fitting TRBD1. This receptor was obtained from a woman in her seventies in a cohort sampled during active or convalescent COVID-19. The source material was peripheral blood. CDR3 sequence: CASSPLRQGLTGNTIYF. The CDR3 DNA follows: TGTGCCAGCTCACCACTACGACAGGGGTTGACTGGAAACACCATATATTTT.